This T cell receptor beta chain originates from a study of Graves' ophthalmopathy and Graves' hyperthyroidism. On the study more broadly: Peripheral blood collection took place at initial diagnosis, before any treatment. Overall study results and limits: In blood appeared most of the expanded thyroid clonotypes whose frequency exceeded 0.001.

This clonotype was recorded at least ten times. The antigen is unknown. Included hyperthyroidism patients were aged 18 to 65 and newly diagnosed (under 2 months' duration). Clinical symptoms, serum thyroxine, TRAb, thyroid ultrasound and orbital computed tomography determined diagnosis. With V trimmed by 7 bases and J by 3 bases, 15 bases remained unmatched. From germline, CDR1 is LNHDA and CDR2 SQIVND (reference sequence). This CDR3 has 17 residues. TCR beta CDR3 regions were amplified from RNA transcripts. HTBI-primed RT-PCR formed the first round, and a multiplex PCR formed the second. Using its own MiXCR run on the multiplex PCR reads, TCRdb lists one record per CDR3 protein. The profile shows 300,000 to 500,000 distinct CDR3 sequences, 15% of them singletons.

Sample: peripheral blood. V gene TRBV19 combines with J gene TRBJ1-5; 7 bases map to TRBD1. The source of this sequence is a woman aged 18-35 years with stable Graves' hyperthyroidism. In DNA form, the CDR3 reads TGTGCCAGTAACCTCGGACAGGCGACCATACCCAATCAGCCCCAGCATTTT. Residues: CASNLGQATIPNQPQHF.